The present TCR beta chain was sequenced within a study of cytomegalovirus exposure and HLA in healthy donors. Study-level information: Early released data comprised approximately 85 million unique TCRs from HLA-typed donors.

There are 15 residues in the CDR3. The V gene's germline CDR1 is MNHNS and CDR2 SASEGT. V lost 1 base and J lost 3, with 12 bases in between. To note about this clone: What it binds is unknown.

Overall study results and limits: Common viral pathogens were later found to be apparently linked to several of the most significant clusters.

PCR amplification relied on 60 Vbeta primers (plus 13 Jbeta primers). Some clones are missing from TCRdb's copy, which holds only in-frame ones; the method was immunoSEQ multiplex PCR. The repertoire holds more than 200,000 clones, with around 80% as singletons. The origin of this receptor is a girl aged 2-10 years in good health and CMV-seronegative. What was sequenced was PBMCs. The V call is TRBV6-1, the J call TRBJ1-1; D possibly corresponds to TRBD1 (5 bases). The CDR3 region is CASSEESRVDTEAFF. CDR3 bases: TGTGCCAGCAGTGAAGAGTCCAGGGTGGACACTGAAGCTTTCTTT.